The rows below give T cell receptor beta chains drawn from one sample of a study of OX40 agonist ivuxolimab in advanced cancers. This table comes from immunoSEQ multiplex PCR, and its TCRdb copy is limited to in-frame clones, with some not included. In the table there are under 100,000 clones, over 65% of which are singletons. Sequencing used CD4+ or CD8+ T cells sorted from blood, obtained in a trial of the OX40 agonist ivuxolimab. These receptors originate from an adult with an advanced solid tumor such as melanoma, head and neck, liver or kidney cancer. The conserved cysteine and the conserved F or W are not part of the CDR3 here. Each record gives: D gene, clone size, J gene, V gene, CDR3 protein. D genes are given only for firm matches. Clone size is shown for a subset of rows, as once, few, many or a class of expanded clone.

TRBD1 | . | TRBJ1-2 | TRBV5-4 | ASSFGTGGAYGYT
TRBD1 | . | TRBJ2-7 | TRBV29-1 | SVVLRQGISYEQY
TRBD2 | . | TRBJ2-2 | TRBV19 | ASIRASGGAVGELF
TRBD2 | . | TRBJ2-1 | TRBV7-2 | ASSLFLAGSNEQF
. | few | TRBJ2-7 | TRBV7-2 | ASSLKGPSYEQY
TRBD2 | . | TRBJ2-3 | TRBV11-2 | ASSGSSGARTDTQY
. | . | TRBJ2-2 | TRBV4-3 | ASSQEWQTGELF
. | . | TRBJ2-5 | TRBV5-6 | ASSLYGGTQETQY
TRBD2 | . | TRBJ2-2 | TRBV6-5 | ASGLAGDTGELF
TRBD2 | . | TRBJ2-1 | TRBV28 | ASRLLAGGLYNEQF
. | . | TRBJ1-6 | TRBV5-4 | ASSLSGGWNSPLH
. | . | TRBJ2-3 | TRBV4-3 | ASSQGTTDTQY
TRBD1 | . | TRBJ1-2 | TRBV5-1 | ASSLAKGGGNYGYT
. | . | TRBJ1-5 | TRBV12-5 | ASGLISSQPQH
. | . | TRBJ1-2 | TRBV11-2 | ASSLGGVYGYT
. | . | TRBJ2-1 | TRBV4-3 | ASSQGLNGPPYNEQF
TRBD2 | . | TRBJ2-3 | TRBV30 | AWSGLAGIGTDTQY
TRBD1 | . | TRBJ2-3 | TRBV18 | ASSPGDRGGADTQY
TRBD1 | . | TRBJ1-1 | TRBV28 | ASSLPQQGEAF
TRBD2 | . | TRBJ2-5 | TRBV5-1 | ASSLTSGQETQY
. | . | TRBJ1-3 | TRBV18 | ASSPPGRVVRNTIY
TRBD1 | . | TRBJ2-7 | TRBV30 | AWSLNRGEQY
TRBD1 | . | TRBJ1-3 | TRBV5-4 | ASSLRDRERNTIY
. | . | TRBJ1-2 | TRBV25-1 | ASSEQQGRGYT
. | . | TRBJ1-1 | TRBV7-7 | ASSPMGMNTEAF
TRBD1 | few | TRBJ1-5 | TRBV7-2 | ASSAGQGWQPQH
. | . | TRBJ2-7 | TRBV19 | ASSSFGDGFSYEQY
. | . | TRBJ2-7 | TRBV5-1 | ASSSEIGGHEQY
TRBD1 | . | TRBJ1-1 | TRBV2 | ASRGTGRLGTEAF
. | . | TRBJ2-3 | TRBV7-2 | ASSLSQGTQY
. | few | TRBJ1-5 | TRBV30 | AWSALGGSSNQPQH
. | . | TRBJ2-5 | TRBV7-5 | ARRSARLGGETQY
. | . | TRBJ1-2 | TRBV6-5 | ASSYSTARNYGYT
. | few | TRBJ1-1 | TRBV29-1 | SVGQATEAF
. | . | TRBJ1-5 | TRBV5-1 | ASSADGGDSQPQH
TRBD1 | . | TRBJ2-3 | TRBV19 | ASSDPAGTGGTDTQY
TRBD1 | . | TRBJ1-2 | TRBV30 | AWSSRDRFLYGYT
. | . | TRBJ2-7 | TRBV7-2 | ASSLGAYEQY
TRBD1 | . | TRBJ2-7 | TRBV11-3 | ASSLPDRGRTYEQY
. | . | TRBJ2-1 | TRBV7-3 | ASSIGTNNEQF
. | . | TRBJ2-7 | TRBV6-5 | ASSYRRGLGEQY